This record concerns one TCR beta chain sequence. The source of the sample is a study of T cell responses to AZD1222 COVID-19 vaccine. V dropped 6 bases and J dropped 4 bases, with 16 bases sitting between them. CDR1 is LNHDA, CDR2 SQIVND, per germline (reference sequence). The CDR3 covers 14 residues. Sequencing was performed with immunoSEQ multiplex PCR; in TCRdb, only in-frame clones are kept and a portion is missing. In the table there are about 170,000 clones, over 85% of which are singletons. The specimen comprised peripheral blood, sampled on day 0 of AZD1222 vaccination. The V call is TRBV19, the J call TRBJ2-7, with a tentative D call TRBD2 (5 bases). The sequence came from an adult in good health. The CDR3 here is CASSPGVPNYEQYF. CDR3 DNA: TGTGCCAGTAGCCCCGGGGTTCCGAATTACGAGCAGTACTTC.